The 20 T cell receptor beta chains presented below share a single source sample, sequenced in a study of early T cells in non-severe SARS-CoV-2 infection. A single record per CDR3 protein comes from TCRdb applying MiXCR to the 5' RACE reads. The sample gives around 60,000 distinct CDR3 sequences, about 13% of which show up once; approximately 10% is in the top ten. Material: whole blood. All receptors derive from an adult who was a healthcare worker with PCR-confirmed SARS-CoV-2 infection or an uninfected control (not recorded which).

This sequence joins TRBV11-2 and TRBJ2-7; no firm D call. V was cut by 1 base and J by 4 bases, with 8 bases left in between. The CDR3 runs 13 residues. Germline loops: CDR1 SGHAT, CDR2 FQNNGV. This chain's CDR3 is CASSLVAAYEQYF. The CDR3 nucleotides are TGTGCCAGCAGCTTAGTGGCAGCTTACGAGCAGTACTTC.

This chain links TRBV7-3 with TRBJ2-1; maybe TRBD2 (5 bases). With 8 bases removed from V and 0 bases from J, the gap between germline ends came to 17 bases. This CDR3 spans 16 amino acids. Germline V gene sequence: CDR1 SGHTA, CDR2 FQGTGA. The CDR3 loop is CASSLGSASSYNEQFF. The CDR3 nucleotides read TGTGCCAGCTCCCTGGGTAGCGCGAGCTCCTACAATGAGCAGTTCTTC.

Many counts were recorded for this clonotype. CDR3 nucleotides: TGTGCCTTGTCGGGACAGCTAAATCAGCCCCAGCATTTT. Translated, it gives CALSGQLNQPQHF. This chain joins TRBV30 and TRBJ1-5; 7 bases are shared with TRBD1. The length of the CDR3 is 13 residues. V lost 7 bases to trimming and J lost 4 bases; unmatched junction nucleotides: 7. Per germline, CDR1 GTSNPN and CDR2 SVGIG (reference sequence).

The table lists this clonotype with many counts. V and J are TRBV7-8 and TRBJ1-5, with no clear D. In germline, CDR1 is SGHVS, CDR2 FQNEAQ. This CDR3 spans 13 amino acids. Trimming took 0 bases from V and 7 from J, leaving 7 bases between them. As DNA, the CDR3 is TGTGCCAGCAGCTTAGCGGGCAGCCAGCCCCAGCATTTT. Amino acid sequence: CASSLAGSQPQHF.

This clonotype is classed as medium-sized (0.01 to 0.1%). V is TRBV27 and J is TRBJ2-3; 7 bases are shared with TRBD2. V shed 3 bases, J shed 1 base, and the junction held 1 base outside the gene matches. The CDR3 sequence is 14 residues long. CDR1 and CDR2 (germline): MNHEY, SMNVEV (reference sequence). In DNA, the CDR3 is TGTGCCAGCAGTTTCCTAGCGGGCACAGATACGCAGTATTTT. This translates into CASSFLAGTDTQYF.

The J gene is TRBJ1-2, the V gene TRBV24-1, with a weak D call TRBD1 (5 bases). The germline V gene has CDR1 KGHDR and CDR2 SFDVKD. There are 13 residues in the CDR3. Trimming cost V 3 bases and J 1 base, with 5 bases left between them. The CDR3 bases are TGTGCCACCAGTGATGACAGTAACTATGGCTACACCTTC. Translation gives CATSDDSNYGYTF.

In this sample, this clonotype turned up a few times. The chain has TRBV3-1 and TRBJ1-5, with D uncertain. The CDR3 sequence is 15 residues long. V lost 1 base and J 0 bases, leaving 7 bases between the germline ends. Germline CDR1 and CDR2: LGHDT and YNNKEL (reference sequence). The CDR3: CASSQVDYSNQPQHF. The CDR3 nucleotides read TGTGCCAGCAGCCAAGTGGATTATAGCAATCAGCCCCAGCATTTT.

This clonotype has a handful of counts. V usage is TRBV7-9 and J usage is TRBJ2-2, with D possibly matching TRBD1 (6 bases). This CDR3 is 14 amino acids long. Germline CDR1 is SEHNR and CDR2 is FQNEAQ (reference sequence). The V gene lost 6 bases and the J gene lost 5 bases, with 13 bases spanning the gap. The CDR3 loop reads CASSISTGTGELFF. CDR3 DNA: TGTGCCAGCAGTATATCAACAGGGACCGGGGAGCTGTTTTTT.

There are many counts of this clonotype. This chain joins TRBV20-1 and TRBJ1-5; possible D gene TRBD1, 6 bases. The V end lost 0 bases, the J end lost 6 bases, and 12 bases lay between the germline ends. The CDR3 runs to 14 residues. CDR1 and CDR2 from the germline V gene are DFQATT and SNEGSKA (reference sequence). Written as DNA, the CDR3 is TGCAGTGCTAGAGAGAAGGGGGGGCTTCAGCCCCAGCATTTT. Its protein product is CSAREKGGLQPQHF.

This clonotype was observed many times. This rearrangement joins TRBV7-6 to TRBJ2-5; possibly TRBD2 for D (7 bases). Germline V gene data show CDR1 as SGHVS and CDR2 as FNYEAQ. V was shortened by 2 bases and J by 2 bases, with 15 bases between the two germline ends. This CDR3 comprises 16 residues. CDR3 in DNA: TGTGCCAGCAGCTTAAGTCCGGGGGGCCTACAAGAGACCCAGTACTTC. Translating it yields CASSLSPGGLQETQYF.

This clonotype was counted ten times or more. This chain uses TRBV5-4 with TRBJ1-1; tentatively, D is TRBD1 (6 bases). Germline values: CDR1 SGHNT, CDR2 YYREEE (reference sequence). The CDR3 runs to 15 residues. V was clipped by 4 bases and J by 1 base, with 14 bases between them. CDR3 sequence: CASSGGRGRNTEAFF. In DNA, the CDR3 is TGTGCCAGCAGCGGGGGAAGGGGGAGGAACACTGAAGCTTTCTTT.

This clonotype was seen ten or more times. The chain couples TRBV11-3 to TRBJ1-5; D not resolved. The length of the CDR3 is 18 residues. Germline V gene lookup returns CDR1 SGHNT and CDR2 YENEEA. Trimming cost V 2 bases and J 0 bases, with 17 bases left between them. The CDR3 region is CASSLTIPPFNSNQPQHF. In DNA, the CDR3 is TGTGCCAGCAGCTTAACCATTCCTCCATTTAATAGCAATCAGCCCCAGCATTTT.

As concerns this clonotype: Given a much more abundant clone one base away, this may be a read error. The rearrangement uses TRBV28 and TRBJ2-5, with 8 bases identical to TRBD1. V dropped 7 bases and J dropped 6; count of bases not matched to a gene: 16. This CDR3 is 16 amino acids long. Germline V gives CDR1 MDHEN, CDR2 SYDVKM. The CDR3 sequence is CASTPETGVGIQTQYF. As DNA, the CDR3 is TGTGCCAGCACACCCGAGACAGGGGTCGGGATACAGACCCAGTACTTC.

This clonotype has at least ten counts. The chain is built from TRBV20-1 and TRBJ2-7; 11 bases align to TRBD2. This CDR3 is 14 amino acids long. Germline V gene lookup returns CDR1 DFQATT and CDR2 SNEGSKA (reference sequence). The V gene end was trimmed by 4 bases and the J gene end by 2 bases; junction bases not matched to a gene: 4. The CDR3 sequence: CSAISGGAPYEQYF. Here the CDR3 DNA reads TGCAGTGCTATTAGCGGGGGGGCCCCCTACGAGCAGTACTTC.

The CDR3 loop is CASNSGDPYEQYF. CDR3 DNA sequence: TGTGCCAGCAACTCAGGGGACCCCTACGAGCAGTACTTC. V is TRBV9 and J is TRBJ2-7; D is possibly TRBD1 (6 bases). The length of the CDR3 is 13 residues. Germline V gives CDR1 SGDLS, CDR2 YYNGEE. V gave up 6 bases and J gave up 2 bases, with 12 bases separating them.

This chain joins TRBV5-6 and TRBJ2-7, with D tentatively TRBD1 (5 bases). Germline CDR1 reads SGHDT; CDR2 reads YYEEEE. V lost 1 base, J lost 5 bases, and 13 bases lay in between. This CDR3 is 14 amino acids long. The CDR3 sequence: CASSLLDMSHEQYF. CDR3 bases: TGTGCCAGCAGCTTGCTGGACATGTCCCACGAGCAGTACTTC.

V gene TRBV10-1 combines with J gene TRBJ1-2; D gene unclear. Trimming left V 7 bases short and J 8 bases short, with 11 bases between. Germline loops: CDR1 WNHNN, CDR2 SYGVQD (reference sequence). The CDR3 spans 11 residues. The CDR3 loop is CASTNRGGYTF. The CDR3 bases are TGCGCCAGCACCAATCGAGGCGGCTACACCTTC.

The chain carries TRBV11-1 and TRBJ2-1, with TRBD2 identical over 9 bases. Germline V gives CDR1 SGHAT, CDR2 FQDESV (reference sequence). V shed 0 bases, J shed 3 bases, and the junction held 6 bases outside the gene matches. The CDR3 totals 17 residues. CDR3 sequence: CASSLALAGGNYNEQFF. In DNA form, the CDR3 reads TGTGCCAGCAGCTTAGCGCTGGCGGGAGGGAACTACAATGAGCAGTTCTTC.

The V gene is TRBV29-1, the J gene TRBJ1-1; 7 nucleotides line up with TRBD1. Trimming cost V 6 bases and J 0 bases; bases outside gene matches: 4. There are 13 residues in the CDR3. Germline CDR1 and CDR2: SQVTM and ANQGSEA. CDR3 nucleotides: TGCAGCGTCGCACAGGGGCTGAACACTGAAGCTTTCTTT. It translates to CSVAQGLNTEAFF.

The sample holds a few counts of this clonotype. This chain joins TRBV21-1 and TRBJ1-2. TRBV21-1 is a pseudogene. The CDR3 extends over 13 amino acids. In nucleotides, the CDR3 is TGTGCCGGAAACGGGTGGCAATCCTATGGCTACACCTTC. This gives the protein CAGNGWQSYGYTF.